These T cell receptor beta chains were read from a single sample in a study of blood T cell repertoires in COVID-19. Assay used: immunoSEQ multiplex PCR; TCRdb lists only in-frame clones, some missing. The data show 150,000 to 200,000 clones, about 83% seen once. Source material: PBMCs or T cells enriched from blood (not recorded which). Receptors originate from a woman under 40 who had recovered from COVID-19. The CDR3 runs from the conserved cysteine through the conserved F or W. D genes are given only for firm matches. The size entry is marked missing in some rows and otherwise reads once, few, many or a size class.

J | size | V | D | CDR3 | DNA
TRBJ2-2 | - | TRBV11-2 | - | CASSLDPSTGELFF | TGTGCCAGCAGCTTAGACCCCTCCACCGGGGAGCTGTTTTTT
TRBJ1-4 | - | TRBV6-5 | - | CASSYSKGGSNEKLFF | TGTGCCAGCAGTTACTCGAAAGGCGGTAGTAATGAAAAACTGTTTTTT
TRBJ2-1 | once | TRBV7-9 | - | CASSPASSRQFF | TGTGCCAGCAGCCCTGCCTCTAGCCGGCAGTTCTTC
TRBJ1-5 | few | TRBV28 | TRBD1 | CASRPDRGNQPQHF | TGTGCCAGCAGACCCGACAGGGGCAATCAGCCCCAGCATTTT
TRBJ1-2 | - | TRBV5-1 | - | CASSHETGVYGYTF | TGCGCCAGCAGCCATGAAACAGGCGTCTATGGCTACACCTTC
TRBJ2-1 | - | TRBV12-5 | - | CASGQANEQFF | TGTGCTAGTGGGCAGGCCAATGAGCAGTTCTTC
TRBJ1-2 | - | TRBV24-1 | - | CATSDRTYGYTF | TGTGCCACCAGTGATAGGACTTATGGCTACACCTTC
TRBJ2-7 | - | TRBV5-6 | TRBD1 | CASTESGTGAEQYF | TGTGCCAGCACCGAGTCCGGGACAGGGGCCGAGCAGTACTTC
TRBJ1-1 | - | TRBV10-3 | TRBD1 | CAITTGTGNGRAFF | TGTGCCATCACCACCGGGACAGGGAACGGAAGAGCTTTCTTT
TRBJ2-7 | - | TRBV5-1 | TRBD1 | CASSTRTGSYEQYF | TGCGCCAGCAGCACCAGGACAGGTTCCTACGAGCAGTACTTC
TRBJ2-1 | - | TRBV5-1 | TRBD2 | CASSLRGGDLSYNEQFF | TGCGCCAGCAGCTTGAGGGGAGGGGACCTCTCCTACAATGAGCAGTTCTTC
TRBJ1-1 | - | TRBV6-5 | - | CASTNTGGASTEAFF | TGTGCCAGCACCAACACGGGGGGGGCTAGCACTGAAGCTTTCTTT
TRBJ1-1 | - | TRBV30 | - | CAWTRGGNTEAFF | TGTGCCTGGACCAGGGGTGGGAACACTGAAGCTTTCTTT
TRBJ2-1 | - | TRBV12-3/TRBV12-4 | - | CASSFGPGFVEFF | TGTGCCAGCAGTTTTGGACCGGGGTTTGTCGAGTTCTTC
TRBJ2-5 | once | TRBV20-1 | TRBD2 | CSASGTSGRAEGTQYF | TGCAGTGCTAGTGGGACTAGCGGGAGGGCCGAGGGGACCCAGTACTTC
TRBJ1-2 | - | TRBV18 | - | CASSPTNTQAGGYTF | TGTGCCAGCTCACCTACCAACACTCAAGCGGGAGGCTACACCTTC
TRBJ2-1 | - | TRBV7-2 | - | CASSLDSHSGNEQFF | TGTGCCAGCAGCTTAGATTCGCACTCGGGGAATGAGCAGTTCTTC
TRBJ2-7 | - | TRBV5-8 | TRBD1 | CASSLYRGEQYF | TGTGCCAGCAGCTTATACAGGGGCGAGCAGTACTTC
TRBJ2-3 | - | TRBV24-1 | TRBD1 | CATSVTTGPTDTQYF | TGTGCCACCAGTGTCACGACAGGGCCGACAGATACGCAGTATTTT
TRBJ2-5 | - | TRBV4-1 | TRBD2 | CASSPSIQRGAETQYF | TGCGCCAGCAGCCCATCCATACAGCGGGGGGCAGAGACCCAGTACTTC
TRBJ2-2 | - | TRBV28 | - | CASSLRGYTGELFF | TGTGCCAGCAGTTTAAGGGGTTACACCGGGGAGCTGTTTTTT
TRBJ1-1 | - | TRBV6-4 | - | CASSDSYWTEAFF | TGTGCCAGCAGTGACTCTTACTGGACTGAAGCTTTCTTT
TRBJ2-1 | - | TRBV7-6 | - | CASSVHHRVWVGVNEQFF | TGTGCCAGCAGCGTACATCACAGGGTTTGGGTGGGGGTCAATGAGCAGTTCTTC
TRBJ1-1 | many | TRBV11-2 | - | CASSLREGTEAFF | TGTGCCAGCAGCTTACGGGAGGGCACTGAAGCTTTCTTT
TRBJ2-2 | - | TRBV6-1 | TRBD1 | CASSEIGQANTGELFF | TGTGCCAGCAGTGAAATCGGACAGGCGAACACCGGGGAGCTGTTTTTT
TRBJ2-7 | - | TRBV7-6 | TRBD1 | CASSSLPGQGPYEQYF | TGTGCCAGCAGCTCGCTCCCGGGACAGGGCCCCTACGAGCAGTACTTC
TRBJ2-1 | - | TRBV5-6 | - | CASSASSAYNEQFF | TGTGCCAGCAGCGCGTCTAGCGCCTACAATGAGCAGTTCTTC
TRBJ1-5 | once | TRBV7-9 | - | CATTSGNQPQHF | TGTGCCACCACATCAGGGAATCAGCCCCAGCATTTT
TRBJ2-1 | - | TRBV3-1/TRBV3-2 | - | CASSQTRGLGNEQFF | TGTGCCAGCAGCCAAACGAGAGGACTTGGGAATGAGCAGTTCTTC
TRBJ2-5 | - | TRBV7-9 | TRBD1 | CASSLTGGRETQYF | TGTGCCAGCAGCCTGACAGGGGGTAGGGAGACCCAGTACTTC
TRBJ2-7 | - | TRBV28 | TRBD2 | CASSSPQGSGSNEQYF | TGTGCCAGCAGTTCCCCCCAGGGTAGCGGGAGCAACGAGCAGTACTTC
TRBJ1-2 | few | TRBV5-1 | - | CASSLAQSYGYTF | TGCGCCAGCAGCTTGGCACAGAGTTATGGCTACACCTTC
TRBJ2-3 | - | TRBV29-1 | - | CSVEVVGQGTDTQYF | TGCAGCGTTGAAGTGGTGGGGCAGGGCACAGATACGCAGTATTTT
TRBJ2-1 | - | TRBV19 | TRBD2 | CASTPLAGGRSSYNEQFF | TGTGCCAGTACCCCTCTAGCGGGAGGGCGGTCCTCCTACAATGAGCAGTTCTTC
TRBJ1-3 | - | TRBV2 | - | CASSEIVRSEPSGNTIYF | TGTGCCAGCAGTGAAATTGTCCGGAGTGAGCCCTCTGGAAACACCATATATTTT
TRBJ2-5 | - | TRBV28 | - | CASSLGGVAGRETQYF | TGTGCCAGCAGTTTAGGAGGGGTGGCTGGAAGGGAGACCCAGTACTTC
TRBJ2-3 | - | TRBV11-3 | - | CASSLGLTDTQYF | TGTGCCAGCAGCTTAGGACTCACAGATACGCAGTATTTT
TRBJ2-3 | - | TRBV10-3 | TRBD1 | CAISEGWDRREDTQYF | TGTGCCATCAGTGAAGGGTGGGACAGGAGGGAAGATACGCAGTATTTT
TRBJ2-3 | - | TRBV11-1 | TRBD1 | CASMVRTGKTDTQYF | TGTGCCAGCATGGTACGGACAGGGAAGACGGATACGCAGTATTTT
TRBJ2-3 | - | TRBV6-4 | TRBD1 | CASSDGTEGKTQYF | TGTGCCAGCAGTGACGGGACAGAGGGAAAAACGCAGTATTTT
TRBJ1-3 | - | TRBV4-2 | - | CASSPRQGAEGNTIYF | TGTGCCAGCAGCCCCCGACAAGGGGCGGAGGGAAACACCATATATTTT
TRBJ2-7 | - | TRBV28 | TRBD2 | CASRGWTSGISEQYF | TGTGCCAGCAGGGGATGGACTAGCGGGATATCCGAGCAGTACTTC
TRBJ2-7 | - | TRBV10-3 | TRBD2 | CAISESRGSTDEQYF | TGTGCCATCAGTGAAAGTCGCGGGAGTACCGACGAGCAGTACTTC
TRBJ2-7 | - | TRBV5-1 | TRBD1 | CASSVTGGGYEQYF | TGCGCCAGCAGCGTAACAGGGGGCGGCTACGAGCAGTACTTC
TRBJ2-7 | - | TRBV19 | TRBD2 | CASSMGREIDEQYF | TGTGCCAGTAGTATGGGGCGGGAGATCGACGAGCAGTACTTC
TRBJ2-1 | - | TRBV7-6 | TRBD2 | CASSSQGTSALGNEQFF | TGTGCCAGCAGCTCCCAGGGGACTAGCGCCCTTGGCAATGAGCAGTTCTTC
TRBJ1-5 | - | TRBV19 | - | CASSIADENQPQHF | TGTGCCAGTAGTATTGCGGATGAAAATCAGCCCCAGCATTTT
TRBJ2-1 | - | TRBV27 | TRBD2 | CASSRIAGGPSNEQFF | TGTGCCAGCAGCAGAATAGCGGGAGGGCCTTCCAATGAGCAGTTCTTC
TRBJ1-5 | - | TRBV19 | - | CASRSGGAEPQHF | TGTGCCAGTAGATCGGGGGGCGCGGAGCCCCAGCATTTT
TRBJ1-3 | - | TRBV7-2 | TRBD1 | CASSLRGQLRSGNTIYF | TGTGCCAGCAGCTTAAGGGGGCAACTCAGATCTGGAAACACCATATATTTT
TRBJ1-5 | - | TRBV24-1 | - | CATSSTTGDNLNQPQHF | TGTGCCACCAGTTCAACGACCGGGGACAACCTCAATCAGCCCCAGCATTTT
TRBJ2-7 | - | TRBV27 | TRBD2 | CASSLAGGPYEQYF | TGTGCCAGCAGTCTAGCGGGAGGGCCATACGAGCAGTACTTC
TRBJ1-4 | - | TRBV27 | TRBD1 | CASSPGQINEKLFF | TGTGCCAGCAGCCCGGGACAGATAAATGAAAAACTGTTTTTT
TRBJ1-1 | - | TRBV19 | TRBD1 | CASSDTGENTEAFF | TGTGCCAGTAGTGATACAGGGGAGAACACTGAAGCTTTCTTT
TRBJ1-4 | - | TRBV28 | - | CASSPFNEKLFF | TGTGCCAGCAGTCCCTTTAATGAAAAACTGTTTTTT
TRBJ1-1 | - | TRBV12-2 | - | CASRLVPGVSCAFF | TGTGCAAGTCGCTTAGTCCCGGGGGTGTCCTGTGCTTTCTTT
TRBJ2-1 | - | TRBV6-6 | TRBD1 | CASSPPGQGPYALYNEQFF | TGTGCCAGCAGTCCCCCGGGACAGGGGCCCTACGCACTCTACAATGAGCAGTTCTTC